The present TCR beta chain was sequenced within a study of cytomegalovirus exposure and HLA in healthy donors. Study-level findings and limits: A highly shared variant cluster was judged a likely technical artifact. Later on, an analysis found that several of the most significant clusters appeared to be linked to common viral pathogens, which included parvovirus B19.

The CDR3 loop spans 13 amino acids. After removal of 5 bases from V and 8 bases from J, the junction contained 11 bases not matched to a gene. The germline CDR1 and CDR2 sequences are GTSNPN and SVGIG (reference sequence). Primers for the PCR totalled 60 Vbeta and 13 Jbeta. The repertoire was sequenced with immunoSEQ multiplex PCR; TCRdb's copy has only in-frame clones and lacks some. The data contain about 130,000 clones, approximately 75% of them seen just once; the ten biggest clones take up less than 6.5%. Worth noting for this clone: Its target is not known.

Sequenced material: PBMCs. The sequence derives from a middle-aged woman in good health and CMV-seropositive. The V gene is TRBV30, the J gene TRBJ1-1, with TRBD1 identical over 7 bases. This chain's CDR3 is CAWLTGARVEAFF. DNA of the CDR3: TGTGCCTGGTTAACAGGGGCGCGAGTCGAAGCTTTCTTT.